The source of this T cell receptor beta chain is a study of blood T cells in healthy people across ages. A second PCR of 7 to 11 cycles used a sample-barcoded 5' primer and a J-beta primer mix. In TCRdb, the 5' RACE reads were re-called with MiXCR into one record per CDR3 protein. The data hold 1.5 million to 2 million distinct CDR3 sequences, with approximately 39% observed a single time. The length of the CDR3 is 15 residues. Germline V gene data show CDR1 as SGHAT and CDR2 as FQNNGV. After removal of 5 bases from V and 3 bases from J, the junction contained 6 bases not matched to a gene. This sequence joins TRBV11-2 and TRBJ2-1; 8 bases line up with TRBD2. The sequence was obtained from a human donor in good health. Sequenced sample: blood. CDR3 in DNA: TGTGCCAGCAGCCTCCTTAGCGGGATCTACAATGAGCAGTTCTTC. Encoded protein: CASSLLSGIYNEQFF.